This entry lists 2 T cell receptor beta chains sequenced from one sample in a study of blood T cells in healthy people across ages. Using a J-beta primer mix together with a sample-barcoded 5' primer, a second PCR was run for roughly 6 to 12 cycles. Each CDR3 protein gets one entry after TCRdb re-called the 5' RACE reads with MiXCR. Of about 730,000 distinct CDR3 sequences listed, about 40% are singletons. The specimen sequenced was blood. Receptors originate from a woman aged 55 to 70 in good health.

This clonotype was seen ten or more times. V is TRBV28 and J is TRBJ2-7; D uncertain. This CDR3 is built from 11 residues. Germline V gives CDR1 MDHEN, CDR2 SYDVKM. The V end was cut by 4 bases, the J end by 3 bases, with 4 bases between. CDR3 in amino acids: CASSSVYEQYF. Here the CDR3 DNA reads TGTGCCAGCAGTTCGGTCTACGAGCAGTACTTC.

This clonotype came up a few times. The germline gene is not matched at one end of the junction; a read error may be the cause. This chain uses TRBV6-1 with TRBJ1-2; tentative D call: TRBD1 (5 bases). This CDR3 has 15 residues. Germline V lookup: CDR1 MNHNS, CDR2 SASEGT. CDR3 protein: CASNEESRGGYGYTF. The CDR3 coding sequence is TGTGCCAGCAATGAAGAATCGAGGGGAGGCTATGGCTACACCTTC.